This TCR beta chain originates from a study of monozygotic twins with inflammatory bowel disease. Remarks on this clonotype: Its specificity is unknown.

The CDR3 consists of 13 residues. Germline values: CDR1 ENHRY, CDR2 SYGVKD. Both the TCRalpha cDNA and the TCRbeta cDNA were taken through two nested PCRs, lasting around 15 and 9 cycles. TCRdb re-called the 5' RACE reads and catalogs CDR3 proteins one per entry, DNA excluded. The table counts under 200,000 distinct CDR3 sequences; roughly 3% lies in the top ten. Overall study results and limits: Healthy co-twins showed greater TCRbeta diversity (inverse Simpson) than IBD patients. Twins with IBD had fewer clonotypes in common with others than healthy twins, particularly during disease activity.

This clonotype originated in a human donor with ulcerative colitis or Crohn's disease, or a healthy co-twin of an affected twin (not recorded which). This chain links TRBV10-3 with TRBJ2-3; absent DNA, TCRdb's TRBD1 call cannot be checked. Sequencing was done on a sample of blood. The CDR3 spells CAISGTGTDTQYF.